This T cell receptor (beta chain) originates from a study of beta chain features in type 1 diabetes. There are 14 residues in the CDR3. Germline V gene sequence: CDR1 MNHEY, CDR2 SMNVEV (reference sequence). Trimming pared 5 bases from V and 4 bases from J, leaving 11 bases between. The authors reverse transcribed all of the isolated RNA, so sequencing captured expressed TCRB transcripts. Libraries were prepared by immunoSEQ multiplex PCR; TCRdb keeps only in-frame clonotypes and omits some of them. The sample includes nearly 250,000 clones, 14% of them seen just once. V is TRBV27 and J is TRBJ2-2; unclear D gene. The clonotype originates from a woman in her forties in good health. Input material: naive CD4+ T cells from blood. The CDR3 DNA reads TGTGCCAGCAGTCCCTTGACGGGCACCGGGGAGCTGTTTTTT. As protein: CASSPLTGTGELFF.